A selection of T cell receptor beta chains follows, all from one sample in a study of long-term antiretroviral therapy in people with HIV. Produced via immunoSEQ multiplex PCR; TCRdb's table is partial and in-frame only. Of approximately 22,000 clones in the sample, under 90% were seen once. Sequencing was performed on unsorted PBMCs, taken 0.5 years before starting antiretroviral therapy. Every receptor here comes from a man aged 40-49 years with HIV. CDR3s include the opening cysteine and the closing phenylalanine or tryptophan. The D gene is left open where the match is weak. Clone size is not always given. Where it is, it says once, few, many or a class for expanded clones.

clone_size j_call d_call v_call cdr3_aa cdr3_nt
NA TRBJ1-1 NA TRBV13 CASSLLDREAFF TGTGCCAGCAGCCTTCTGGATCGGGAGGCTTTCTTT
NA TRBJ1-5 NA TRBV28 CASTTFKEQPQHF TGTGCCAGCACTACTTTCAAGGAACAGCCCCAGCATTTT
NA TRBJ2-1 NA TRBV5-4 CASSPSGPADNEQFF TGTGCCAGCAGCCCCTCTGGGCCAGCTGACAATGAGCAGTTCTTC
NA TRBJ2-2 TRBD1 TRBV7-3 CASSLRSRGLTGELFF TGTGCCAGCAGCTTACGGTCCAGGGGGTTGACGGGGGAGCTGTTTTTT
NA TRBJ1-1 NA TRBV15 CATSRDTWVAEAFF TGTGCCACCAGCAGAGATACGTGGGTGGCCGAAGCTTTCTTT
NA TRBJ1-4 NA TRBV18 CASSPGEKLFF TGTGCCAGCTCACCGGGTGAAAAACTGTTTTTT
NA TRBJ2-2 TRBD2 TRBV4-2 CASSQELAGATGELFF TGTGCCAGCAGCCAAGAACTAGCGGGGGCGACCGGGGAGCTGTTTTTT
few TRBJ1-6 NA TRBV6-6 CASSQPNYNSPLHF TGTGCCAGCAGTCAACCCAACTATAATTCACCCCTCCACTTT
NA TRBJ1-6 TRBD1 TRBV7-6 CASSLWGQGSPLHF TGTGCCAGCAGCTTATGGGGACAGGGTTCACCCCTCCACTTT
NA TRBJ2-5 NA TRBV28 CASSRTSGFQETQYF TGTGCCAGCAGCCGGACCTCAGGGTTTCAAGAGACCCAGTACTTC
NA TRBJ1-4 NA TRBV18 CASSPGLNEKLFF TGTGCCAGCTCACCAGGGCTTAATGAAAAACTGTTTTTT
NA TRBJ2-5 TRBD2 TRBV7-2 CASSLGPSGGQETQYF TGTGCCAGCAGCTTAGGTCCCAGCGGGGGCCAAGAGACCCAGTACTTC
NA TRBJ1-1 TRBD1 TRBV5-1 CASSLDPGTGWTEAFF TGCGCCAGCAGCCTGGACCCCGGGACAGGGTGGACTGAAGCTTTCTTT
NA TRBJ2-1 NA TRBV6-6 CASTRADTYHNEQFF TGTGCCAGCACTCGCGCAGACACATATCACAATGAGCAGTTCTTC
NA TRBJ2-3 NA TRBV18 CASSQNKGTDTQYF TGTGCCAGCTCACAGAATAAGGGGACAGATACGCAGTATTTT
once TRBJ1-2 NA TRBV7-2 CASRDYGYTF TGTGCCAGCAGGGATTATGGCTACACCTTC
NA TRBJ2-3 NA TRBV7-2 CASSPREGTQYF TGTGCCAGCAGCCCACGAGAGGGTACGCAGTATTTT
once TRBJ1-1 NA TRBV25-1 CASSDLAGPVFGAFF TGTGCCAGCAGTGATTTAGCGGGCCCGGTATTCGGAGCTTTCTTT
once TRBJ1-5 NA TRBV6-5 CASSYDSGQPQHF TGTGCCAGCAGTTACGACAGTGGTCAGCCCCAGCATTTT
NA TRBJ1-1 NA TRBV2 CASYLRANTEAFF TGTGCCAGTTATCTCAGGGCGAACACTGAAGCTTTCTTT
NA TRBJ1-6 NA TRBV18 CASSPRPPSGNNSPLHF TGTGCCAGCTCACCACGACCCCCTAGTGGGAATAATTCACCCCTCCACTTT
NA TRBJ1-2 TRBD1 TRBV7-8 CASSLSDRGQYGYTF TGTGCCAGCAGCTTATCTGACAGGGGCCAATATGGCTACACCTTC
NA TRBJ2-7 NA TRBV5-4 CASSSSEAVDEQYF TGTGCCAGCAGCTCATCTGAGGCCGTCGACGAGCAGTACTTC
medium-sized TRBJ2-1 NA TRBV19 CASSILDAPSNEQFF TGTGCCAGTAGTATCCTGGACGCCCCCTCCAATGAGCAGTTCTTC
NA TRBJ1-2 TRBD1 TRBV14 CASRMTGGGDGYTF TGTGCCAGCAGAATGACAGGGGGCGGCGATGGCTACACCTTC
NA TRBJ2-7 TRBD2 TRBV9 CASSVPTWRGDYEQYF TGTGCCAGCAGCGTTCCCACCTGGCGGGGGGACTACGAGCAGTACTTC
NA TRBJ1-5 NA TRBV18 CASSPAGAGQPQHF TGTGCCAGCTCACCGGCAGGGGCAGGGCAGCCCCAGCATTTT
NA TRBJ2-7 NA TRBV5-4 CASSFTGVYEQYF TGTGCCAGCAGCTTTACGGGGGTCTACGAGCAGTACTTC
NA TRBJ1-1 TRBD1 TRBV19 CASRDRERGMNTEAFF TGTGCCAGCCGGGACAGGGAGAGGGGTATGAACACTGAAGCTTTCTTT
NA TRBJ2-2 TRBD2 TRBV6-1 CASSGGRLAANTGELFF TGTGCCAGCAGTGGCGGAAGACTAGCGGCGAACACCGGGGAGCTGTTTTTT
NA TRBJ1-1 NA TRBV18 CASSPPSGVTEAFF TGTGCCAGCTCACCACCGTCAGGGGTTACTGAAGCTTTCTTT
NA TRBJ1-1 TRBD1 TRBV2 CASLQGPMNTEAFF TGTGCCAGCTTACAGGGGCCGATGAACACTGAAGCTTTCTTT
NA TRBJ2-7 NA TRBV10-3 CAISEGTALDLLF TGTGCCATCAGTGAAGGGACGGCGCTAGACCTACTCTTC
NA TRBJ2-4 NA TRBV18 CASSADSPGGLGKNIQYF TGTGCCAGCTCAGCGGACAGCCCGGGAGGATTGGGCAAAAACATTCAGTACTTC
NA TRBJ2-2 NA TRBV30 CAWIGGGGPFNTGELFF TGTGCCTGGATAGGGGGCGGGGGCCCTTTCAACACCGGGGAGCTGTTTTTT
NA TRBJ2-7 NA TRBV14 CASSPLRQGNEQYF TGTGCCAGCAGCCCGCTCCGCCAGGGGAACGAGCAGTACTTC
NA TRBJ1-2 TRBD1 TRBV4-1 CASSLPGTGYGYTF TGCGCCAGCAGCCTCCCCGGGACAGGCTATGGCTACACCTTC
NA TRBJ2-2 NA TRBV15 CATSGLGGPGGELFF TGTGCCACCAGCGGACTCGGGGGGCCAGGCGGGGAGCTGTTTTTT
NA TRBJ2-5 TRBD2 TRBV4-1 CASSPGTSRETQYF TGCGCCAGCAGCCCCGGGACTAGCAGAGAGACCCAGTACTTC
NA TRBJ1-1 NA TRBV7-2 CASSLDGAGTEAFF TGTGCCAGCAGCTTAGATGGGGCGGGCACTGAAGCTTTCTTT
NA TRBJ1-2 TRBD1 TRBV7-8 CASSLEGQRITF TGTGCCAGCAGCTTAGAGGGACAGAGGATCACCTTC
NA TRBJ1-1 NA TRBV7-8 CASSFAQNTEAFF TGTGCCAGCAGCTTTGCACAAAACACTGAAGCTTTCTTT
few TRBJ2-1 NA TRBV2 CASSLNSGINEQFF TGTGCCAGCAGCCTTAACTCCGGGATCAATGAGCAGTTCTTC
NA TRBJ2-3 TRBD2 TRBV7-2 CASSRELAGGPLSTDTQYF TGTGCCAGCAGCCGTGAACTAGCGGGGGGTCCCCTTAGCACAGATACGCAGTATTTT
NA TRBJ2-2 TRBD2 TRBV7-9 CASSPRLAGGPGGELFF TGTGCCAGCAGCCCCCGACTAGCGGGGGGGCCTGGCGGGGAGCTGTTTTTT
NA TRBJ1-2 NA TRBV6-1 CASSELSGENYGYTF TGTGCCAGCAGTGAATTGTCAGGGGAAAACTATGGCTACACCTTC
NA TRBJ1-6 NA TRBV28 CASRFGSSYNSPLHF TGTGCCAGCAGGTTTGGGAGCTCCTATAATTCACCCCTCCACTTT
NA TRBJ2-2 NA TRBV19 CASSYGANTGELFF TGTGCCAGTAGTTACGGGGCTAACACCGGGGAGCTGTTTTTT
NA TRBJ2-3 TRBD2 TRBV10-1 CASSESLAGSDTQYF TGCGCCAGCAGTGAGTCGTTAGCGGGTTCAGATACGCAGTATTTT
NA TRBJ1-1 NA TRBV4-3 CASSLRAGALTEAFF TGCGCCAGCAGCCTTCGGGCGGGGGCCCTCACTGAAGCTTTCTTT
NA TRBJ2-7 NA TRBV19 CASSFQVSYEQYF TGTGCCAGTAGTTTTCAGGTTTCCTACGAGCAGTACTTC
NA TRBJ1-1 NA TRBV6-1 CASSGSGTFNEAFF TGTGCCAGCAGTGGATCCGGGACATTTAATGAAGCTTTCTTT
NA TRBJ1-4 TRBD1 TRBV7-6 CASSSQTGFRLFF TGTGCCAGCAGCTCCCAGACAGGGTTCAGACTGTTTTTT